Listed below are T cell receptor beta chains from one sample, sequenced in a study of T-cell memory formation after mild COVID-19. MiXCR was run by TCRdb on the 5' RACE reads, yielding one entry per CDR3 protein. The data hold some 40,000 distinct CDR3 sequences, with approximately 6.5% observed a single time. Source material: PBMCs or a T cell subset sorted from them (not recorded which). These receptors were collected from an adult who had mild COVID-19 (a few samples of this study predate the infection). Cell type and time point are not known. Each CDR3 is given with its conserved first and last residue. D genes are given only for firm matches. The size field is filled for only some rows; it gives once, few, many or a size class.

v_call: TRBV3-1
d_call: NA
clone_size: many
j_call: TRBJ1-2
cdr3_nt: TGTGCCAGCAGCCAAGGGAACAGGAACTATGGCTACACCTTC
cdr3_aa: CASSQGNRNYGYTF

v_call: TRBV29-1
d_call: NA
clone_size: medium-sized
j_call: TRBJ2-7
cdr3_nt: TGCAGCGTTGAAGATCTTCGGCGGAGAGGCAGGTACGAGCAGTACTTC
cdr3_aa: CSVEDLRRRGRYEQYF

v_call: TRBV20-1
d_call: TRBD2
clone_size: few
j_call: TRBJ2-7
cdr3_nt: TGCAGTGCTAGAGAAAAGCGGGGGGGAACCTACGAGCAGTACTTC
cdr3_aa: CSAREKRGGTYEQYF

v_call: TRBV5-8
d_call: NA
clone_size: NA
j_call: TRBJ2-4
cdr3_nt: TGTGCCAGCAGCTTGGAACTCTTAATGGCCAAAAACATTCAGTACTTC
cdr3_aa: CASSLELLMAKNIQYF

v_call: TRBV5-1
d_call: NA
clone_size: many
j_call: TRBJ2-6
cdr3_nt: TGCGCCAGCAGTTTCCCGACCCAGCTATCTGGGGCCAACGTCCTGACTTTC
cdr3_aa: CASSFPTQLSGANVLTF

v_call: TRBV5-1
d_call: NA
clone_size: few
j_call: TRBJ1-1
cdr3_nt: TGCGCCAGCAGCAACCAACCCCAGGGCACTGAAGCTTTCTTT
cdr3_aa: CASSNQPQGTEAFF

v_call: TRBV12-3/TRBV12-4
d_call: NA
clone_size: many
j_call: TRBJ1-5
cdr3_nt: TGTGCCAGCAGTTTGTCTCAGGGAGCTCAGCCCCAGCATTTT
cdr3_aa: CASSLSQGAQPQHF

v_call: TRBV20-1
d_call: NA
clone_size: many
j_call: TRBJ2-5
cdr3_nt: TGCAGTGCTAGCCCCGGCGAGACCCAGTACTTC
cdr3_aa: CSASPGETQYF

v_call: TRBV6-6
d_call: TRBD1
clone_size: NA
j_call: TRBJ1-2
cdr3_nt: TGTGCCAGCAGCCCTAGACAGGGAAATGGCTACACCTTC
cdr3_aa: CASSPRQGNGYTF

v_call: TRBV7-8
d_call: NA
clone_size: many
j_call: TRBJ2-1
cdr3_nt: TGTGCCAGCAGCTCCCCTCGGCACAATGAGCATTTCTTC
cdr3_aa: CASSSPRHNEHFF

v_call: TRBV12-3/TRBV12-4
d_call: TRBD1
clone_size: NA
j_call: TRBJ1-6
cdr3_nt: TGTGCCAGCAGCCACGGGGACAGGCCGAATTCACCCCTCCACTTT
cdr3_aa: CASSHGDRPNSPLHF

v_call: TRBV9
d_call: TRBD2
clone_size: NA
j_call: TRBJ2-3
cdr3_nt: TGTGCCAGCAGCCCTATAGCGGGAGGGATCGCAGATACGCAGTATTTT
cdr3_aa: CASSPIAGGIADTQYF

v_call: TRBV6-5
d_call: NA
clone_size: NA
j_call: TRBJ2-6
cdr3_nt: TGTGCCAGCAGTTATGAGTTCGCTTCAGGGGCCAACGTCCTGACTTTC
cdr3_aa: CASSYEFASGANVLTF

v_call: TRBV12-3/TRBV12-4
d_call: TRBD1
clone_size: few
j_call: TRBJ1-2
cdr3_nt: TGTGCCAGCAGTTTAGTACCCCATGGGAGGGGGCGCGGCTACACCTTC
cdr3_aa: CASSLVPHGRGRGYTF

v_call: TRBV5-5
d_call: NA
clone_size: few
j_call: TRBJ1-6
cdr3_nt: TGTGCCAGCAGCTATCTACAGGGCGCGATCTATTCACCCCTCCACTTT
cdr3_aa: CASSYLQGAIYSPLHF

v_call: TRBV5-1
d_call: TRBD2
clone_size: many
j_call: TRBJ2-3
cdr3_nt: TGCGCCAGCTACCTTAGCGGGGGCACAGATACGCAGTATTTT
cdr3_aa: CASYLSGGTDTQYF

v_call: TRBV24-1
d_call: NA
clone_size: many
j_call: TRBJ2-7
cdr3_nt: TGTGCCACCAGTGACTCCCGGGACTTAACCTACGAGCAGTACTTC
cdr3_aa: CATSDSRDLTYEQYF

v_call: TRBV3-1
d_call: NA
clone_size: NA
j_call: TRBJ2-1
cdr3_nt: TGTGCCAGCAGCCAATACGGAGAAGGCAATGAGCAGTTCTTC
cdr3_aa: CASSQYGEGNEQFF

v_call: TRBV27
d_call: NA
clone_size: few
j_call: TRBJ1-2
cdr3_nt: TGTGCCAGCAGTTTCTACCGGAGTACACCGGGTGGCTACACCTTC
cdr3_aa: CASSFYRSTPGGYTF

v_call: TRBV12-3/TRBV12-4
d_call: TRBD1
clone_size: many
j_call: TRBJ2-5
cdr3_nt: TGTGCCAGCAGTTTTTTTACAGGGGTCGAGACCCAGTACTTC
cdr3_aa: CASSFFTGVETQYF